The rows below give T cell receptor beta chains drawn from one sample of a study of T cell repertoires in cytomegalovirus infection. TCRdb recomputed calls from the reads with MiXCR, one row per CDR3 protein. Found here are 160,000 or so distinct CDR3 sequences, over 15% of them singletons; the top ten hold over 15%. The sample consisted of CD8+ T cells from PBMCs. The receptors come from a human donor in good health (CMV status not recorded). Some clones in this sample may be carry-over from other donors' samples. Both conserved end residues are part of each CDR3. The order of the fields is J gene, clone size, D gene, V gene, CDR3 DNA, CDR3 protein. The D gene is left open where the match is weak. Some rows mark clone size as missing; the rest say once, few, many or name a class of expanded clone.

>TRBJ1-1|NA|TRBD1|TRBV7-2
TGTGCCAGCAGCATAGCCGGAGGACAGGGCACTGAAGCTTTCTTT
CASSIAGGQGTEAFF
>TRBJ2-3|few|TRBD2|TRBV6-1
TGTGCCAGCATGTCCCCTTCGGCGGGAGCGGCGAGGGATACGCAGTATTTT
CASMSPSAGAARDTQYF
>TRBJ2-5|NA|NA|TRBV27
TGTGCCAGCAGTTTATCTTCCCAAGAGACCCAGTACTTC
CASSLSSQETQYF
>TRBJ2-7|many|TRBD2|TRBV19
TGTGCCAGTCGCCAGAGCGGGAAGTCCTACGAGCAGTACTTC
CASRQSGKSYEQYF
>TRBJ1-1|few|NA|TRBV27
TGTGCCAGCAGTTTAGGGAGAGAAAGTGAAGCTTTCTTT
CASSLGRESEAFF
>TRBJ2-7|NA|TRBD1|TRBV7-9
TGTGCCAGCAGCAGAGGTTCCGACAGGGGAACCCCCTACGAGCAGTACTTC
CASSRGSDRGTPYEQYF
>TRBJ2-5|few|NA|TRBV29-1
TGCAGCGTTGAGGACAACCAAGAGACCCAGTACTTC
CSVEDNQETQYF
>TRBJ1-1|NA|NA|TRBV6-2/TRBV6-3
TGTGCCAGCAGTTACGGCAGGGGAGAAGCTTTCTTT
CASSYGRGEAFF
>TRBJ2-1|few|NA|TRBV7-2
TGTGCCAGCAGCTTAAACACTCACAGCTCCTACAATGAGCAGTTCTTC
CASSLNTHSSYNEQFF
>TRBJ1-1|NA|NA|TRBV6-2/TRBV6-3
TGTGCCAGCAGTTACGTGGCGGCAGCCACTGAAGCTTTCTTT
CASSYVAAATEAFF
>TRBJ1-1|many|NA|TRBV7-9
TGTGCCAGCAGCTGGGGGTACACTGAAGCTTTCTTT
CASSWGYTEAFF
>TRBJ2-1|few|NA|TRBV12-3/TRBV12-4
TGTGCCAGCAGTCCGCAGGCTAGGGATGAGCAGTTCTTC
CASSPQARDEQFF
>TRBJ2-1|NA|TRBD1|TRBV5-5
TGTGCCAGCACCCCAGGGACAGGGGGCGCGAGCTCCTACAATGAGCAGTTCTTC
CASTPGTGGASSYNEQFF
>TRBJ2-1|few|TRBD2|TRBV7-9
TGTGCCAGCAGCAAACCTGGACTAGCGGGAGAGCAGTTCTTC
CASSKPGLAGEQFF
>TRBJ2-7|few|NA|TRBV7-8
TGTGCCAGCACCCTAGGGGCTATACCGTACGAGCAGTACTTC
CASTLGAIPYEQYF
>TRBJ2-1|many|NA|TRBV6-2/TRBV6-3
TGTGCCACCATGACTAGTAATAACTACAATGAGCAGTTCTTC
CATMTSNNYNEQFF
>TRBJ1-1|few|TRBD1|TRBV4-3
TGCGCCAGCAGCCACGACAGGGGTAACACTGAAGCTTTCTTT
CASSHDRGNTEAFF
>TRBJ2-7|few|NA|TRBV20-1
TGCAGTGCTAGTGATTGGTTCGATACCAGCTCCTACGAGCAGTACTTC
CSASDWFDTSSYEQYF
>TRBJ2-7|few|NA|TRBV20-1
TGCAGTGCAACCGGGACAACCTTCTACGAGCAGTACTTC
CSATGTTFYEQYF
>TRBJ2-7|NA|TRBD1|TRBV10-3
TGTGCCATCAGTGCTTTGGGACAGGGGGCCGAGCAGTACTTC
CAISALGQGAEQYF
>TRBJ2-7|few|NA|TRBV10-3
TGTGCCATCAGACGAGACAAGAGCTCCTACGAGCAGTACTTC
CAIRRDKSSYEQYF
>TRBJ2-7|few|TRBD2|TRBV7-9
TGTGCCAGCAGCTCGGGACTAGCCCTGGAAGAGCAGTACTTC
CASSSGLALEEQYF
>TRBJ2-7|NA|NA|TRBV7-8
TGTGCCAGCAGCGAGTGGGGCGGATCCTACGAGCAGTACTTC
CASSEWGGSYEQYF
>TRBJ2-1|few|NA|TRBV11-2
TGTGCCAGCAGCTTAGGAGAAGTAGCTTACAATGAGCAGTTCTTC
CASSLGEVAYNEQFF
>TRBJ1-1|NA|NA|TRBV5-6
TGTGCCAGCAGCTTGGTAGGATTTGGCACTGAAGCTTTCTTT
CASSLVGFGTEAFF
>TRBJ1-1|NA|NA|TRBV28
TGTGCCAGCAGTTTATGGGGGGCGCAGGCTTTCTTT
CASSLWGAQAFF
>TRBJ2-7|many|NA|TRBV7-9
TGTGCCAGCAGCTTAGTAGAAGTCCGGGCCTACGAGCAGTACTTC
CASSLVEVRAYEQYF
>TRBJ2-1|few|TRBD1|TRBV28
TGTGCCAGCAGTTTAGGGGACAGACATATTTATGAGCAGTTCTTC
CASSLGDRHIYEQFF
>TRBJ2-7|NA|NA|TRBV6-2/TRBV6-3
TGTGCCAGCAGTCACGCGTCCTACGAGCAGTACTTC
CASSHASYEQYF
>TRBJ1-2|NA|NA|TRBV7-9
TGTGCCAGCAGCTTAGGAGGGATCGAGAATGATGGCTACACCTTC
CASSLGGIENDGYTF
>TRBJ2-7|few|TRBD2|TRBV6-5
TGTGCCAGCAGTTACGGAGCGGGAGGCTCGGGCTCCTACGAGCAGTACTTC
CASSYGAGGSGSYEQYF
>TRBJ2-1|few|TRBD2|TRBV11-2
TGTGCCAGCAGCCTGAGACTAGCGGGAGTGGGCAATGAGCAGTTCTTC
CASSLRLAGVGNEQFF
>TRBJ2-1|NA|TRBD2|TRBV5-6
TGTGCCAGCAGCACGGGACTACTAAATAAGGAGCAGTTCTTC
CASSTGLLNKEQFF
>TRBJ2-1|NA|TRBD2|TRBV11-2
TGTGCCAGCAGCTTAGGAGGTAGCGGGAGGTACAATGAGCAGTTCTTC
CASSLGGSGRYNEQFF
>TRBJ2-1|NA|TRBD2|TRBV7-2
TGTGCCAGCAGCGCTCTCCGAGCGGGGGAGTACAATGAGCAGTTCTTC
CASSALRAGEYNEQFF
>TRBJ1-1|NA|NA|TRBV27
TGTGCCAGCGGCGACAGTTTTGAAGCTTTCTTT
CASGDSFEAFF
>TRBJ2-7|few|NA|TRBV6-2/TRBV6-3
TGTGCCAGCAGTAGCTCCTTTCGTTTCGAGCAGTACTTC
CASSSSFRFEQYF
>TRBJ2-7|NA|TRBD2|TRBV20-1
TGCAGTGCTGGTTCGGGGGGGTCCTCCTACGAGCAGTACTTC
CSAGSGGSSYEQYF
>TRBJ1-1|NA|NA|TRBV7-2
TGTGCCAGCAGCTATAAGGGGGGAGGAGAAGCTTTCTTT
CASSYKGGGEAFF
>TRBJ2-1|few|NA|TRBV12-3/TRBV12-4
TGTGCCAGCAGGTCCCCCGGCTGGGATGAGCAGTTCTTC
CASRSPGWDEQFF
>TRBJ2-3|many|NA|TRBV7-8
TGTGCCAGCAGCGGGAAACTGCCAGATACGCAGTATTTT
CASSGKLPDTQYF